Following are 18 T cell receptor beta chains from one sample sequenced in a study of T cell clonality in common variable immunodeficiency. No antigen is known for these receptors. Some clones are missing from TCRdb's copy, which holds only in-frame ones; the method was immunoSEQ multiplex PCR. This sample shows about 26,000 clones and no singletons; 4% rests with the ten largest. Notes on the study in general: Fewer deletions and N-nucleotide insertions were reportedly seen in common variable immunodeficiency TCR beta sequences.

The sample comprised peripheral blood mononuclear cells. The receptors come from a human donor with common variable immunodeficiency.

This clone was seen many times. The read stops 3 residues short of the end of the CDR3; the missing end is completed from the germline J gene. The chain uses TRBV2 and TRBJ2-2, with 8 nucleotides matching TRBD1. The CDR3 contains 14 residues. Looked up from germline, CDR1 is SNHLY and CDR2 is FYNNEI. The J segment lost 5 bases and the V segment lost 4 bases, leaving 3 bases of the junction unmatched. The CDR3 here is CASSVRQGTGELFF. The covered CDR3 bases are TGTGCCAGCAGTGTTAGACAGGGGACCGGGGAG.

Notes on this clone: From the germline J gene comes the end of the CDR3, since the read stops 3 residues before it. This rearrangement joins TRBV5-1 to TRBJ2-3; 8 nucleotides agree with TRBD2. V was clipped by 6 bases and J by 2 bases; unmatched bases: 5. Germline loops: CDR1 SGHRS, CDR2 YFSETQ. The CDR3 consists of 14 residues. CDR3 sequence reads: CASKLAEDTDTQYF. Partial CDR3 DNA: TGCGCCAGCAAACTAGCGGAGGACACAGATACG.

Regarding this clone: The DNA ends 3 residues before the CDR3 does, and the rest of the CDR3 is filled in from the germline J gene. The chain has TRBV5-1 and TRBJ2-7; 7 bases align to TRBD1. Germline-derived CDR1 and CDR2 are SGHRS and YFSETQ. This CDR3 has 16 residues. The V and J ends lost 3 bases and 1 base, in that order; junction bases with no gene match: 10. The CDR3 loop is CASSYSPGQSSYEQYF. The covered CDR3 bases are TGCGCCAGCAGCTACTCGCCGGGACAGTCATCCTACGAG.

This clone has just a few counts. The CDR3 goes on 3 residues after the read ends, and that part is filled in from the germline J gene. This rearrangement joins TRBV6-2 or TRBV6-3 to TRBJ1-1, with D uncertain. The germline gives CDR1 MNHEY, CDR2 SVGEGT. The CDR3 has 13 amino acids. Between the trimmed V and J ends, which lost 6 bases and 0 bases, there was a span of 8 bases. Incomplete CDR3 DNA: TGTGCCAGCAGAAACCTAATGAACACTGAA. Encoded protein: CASRNLMNTE. The whole CDR3 reads CASRNLMNTEAFF.

Of note for this clone: The CDR3 end falls 3 residues outside the read, so it is completed with the germline J gene. V and J are TRBV19 and TRBJ2-1; perhaps TRBD2 as D (6 bases). Germline V lookup: CDR1 LNHDA, CDR2 SQIVND (reference sequence). There are 14 residues in the CDR3. V was cut by 6 bases and J by 0 bases, with 9 bases left in between. CDR3: CASREGSSYNEQFF. The CDR3 bases that were read are TGTGCCAGTAGGGAGGGGAGCTCCTACAATGAG.

Comment on this clone: Coverage ceases 3 residues before the CDR3 finishes, and the germline J gene fills in the end. V and J are TRBV7-8 and TRBJ2-5; 12 nucleotides agree with TRBD2. Germline CDR1 and CDR2: SGHVS and FQNEAQ. This CDR3 contains 16 residues. The V segment lost 4 bases and the J segment 2 bases; nucleotides outside the gene matches: 5. The covered CDR3 bases are TGTGCCAGCAGCTCACACGGACTAGCGGGACAAGAGACC. Translated: CASSSHGLAGQET. The whole CDR3 protein reads CASSSHGLAGQETQYF.

Only a few counts were recorded for this clone. The read gets to within 3 residues of the CDR3 end, and the germline J gene fills in the rest. The J gene is TRBJ2-7, the V gene TRBV30; a weak D match, TRBD1 (6 bases). V was shortened by 0 bases and J by 1 base, with 19 bases between the two germline ends. The CDR3 runs 17 residues. CDR1 GTSNPN and CDR2 SVGIG come from the germline V gene (reference sequence). CDR3 DNA, as far as it was read: TGTGCCTGGAGTGTAACCCCGGCAGGGGTAAGGTCCTACGAG. This gives the protein CAWSVTPAGVRSYE. The whole CDR3 sequence is CAWSVTPAGVRSYEQYF. Using reference TRBV30 and TRBJ2-7 for the parts outside the CDR3, the full variable domain is SQTIHQWPATLVQPVGSPLSLECTVEGTSNPNLYWYRQAAGRGLQLLFYSVGIGQISSEVPQNLSASRPQDRQFILSSKKLLLSDSGFYLCAWSVTPAGVRSYEQYFGPGTRLTVT.

Of note for this clone: The read ends 3 residues early relative to the CDR3; the germline J gene fills the gap. This chain links TRBV18 with TRBJ1-5, with 10 bases aligning to TRBD1. The CDR3 is 17 amino acids. The trim removed 3 bases at V and 6 bases at J, leaving 11 bases unmatched. Per the germline V gene, CDR1 is KGHSH and CDR2 is LQKENI. This CDR3 reads CASSPPPGQGSVQPQHF. The sequenced part of the CDR3 DNA is TGTGCCAGCTCACCTCCACCGGGACAGGGGTCAGTTCAGCCC. Based on the CDR3 plus reference TRBV18 and TRBJ1-5, the full variable domain is NAGVMQNPRHLVRRRGQEARLRCSPMKGHSHVYWYRQLPEEGLKFMVYLQKENIIDESGMPKERFSAEFPKEGPSILRIQQVVRGDSAAYFCASSPPPGQGSVQPQHFGDGTRLSIL.

This clone showed up just a few times. The CDR3 goes on 3 residues after the read ends, and that part is filled in from the germline J gene. The genes are TRBV5-1 and TRBJ2-1; TRBD2 agrees at 10 bases. The CDR3 contains 17 residues. Unmatched junction bases numbered 10, after V lost 0 bases and J lost 7 bases. Germline CDR1 reads SGHRS; CDR2 reads YFSETQ. CDR3 in amino acids: CASSLVGRLAGVNEQFF. CDR3 DNA (partial): TGCGCCAGCAGCTTGGTGGGCAGGCTAGCGGGAGTGAATGAG.

For this clone: The observed sequence ends 3 residues before the CDR3 terminus, with the missing tail filled in from the germline J gene. The gene calls are TRBV29-1 and TRBJ2-7; perhaps TRBD2 as D (5 bases). Germline CDR1 reads SQVTM; CDR2 reads ANQGSEA. V lost 1 base to trimming and J lost 5 bases, with 12 bases between them. This CDR3 spans 13 amino acids. The CDR3 sequence is CSVEAGMVDEQYF. The sequenced part of the CDR3 DNA is TGCAGCGTTGAAGCGGGGATGGTTGACGAG.

This clone showed up just a few times. Sequencing ends 3 residues short of the CDR3 end; the germline J gene provides the rest. The chain employs TRBV7-8 and TRBJ1-5; 12 positions agree with TRBD1. V gave up 1 base and J gave up 7 bases; unmatched junction bases: 8. The CDR3 has 17 amino acids. Germline V lookup: CDR1 SGHVS, CDR2 FQNEAQ. The sequenced part of the CDR3 DNA is TGTGCCAGCAGCTTAGAGGGACAGGGGGCTTTTGGGCAGCCC. It translates to CASSLEGQGAFGQP. From start to end, the CDR3 is CASSLEGQGAFGQPQHF. The full variable domain, its missing parts supplied by reference TRBV7-8 and TRBJ1-5, is GAGVSQSPRYKVAKRGQDVALRCDPISGHVSLFWYQQALGQGPEFLTYFQNEAQLDKSGLPSDRFFAERPEGSVSTLKIQRTQQEDSAVYLCASSLEGQGAFGQPQHFGDGTRLSIL.

The table lists this clone with a few counts. Coverage ceases 3 residues before the CDR3 finishes, and the germline J gene fills in the end. This chain links TRBV19 with TRBJ2-1; D unresolved. V dropped 1 base and J dropped 2 bases, with 9 bases sitting between them. CDR3 size: 15 residues. Germline assignment: CDR1 LNHDA and CDR2 SQIVND (reference sequence). The chain's CDR3 is CASSIVNSPYNEQFF. The part of the CDR3 DNA that was read is TGTGCCAGTAGTATAGTTAATAGTCCCTACAATGAG.

In its sample, this clone was seen a few times. The read ends 3 residues shy of where the CDR3 ends; the end is completed using the germline J gene. This chain connects TRBV7-3 to TRBJ2-7; tentative D call: TRBD1 (6 bases). Germline V CDR1 and CDR2: SGHTA, FQGTGA. Trimming shortened V by 1 base and J by 1 base, and 14 bases separated the two germline ends. The CDR3 is made up of 16 amino acids. The CDR3 sequence: CASSLNGRGKSYEQYF. The CDR3 DNA, read in part, is TGTGCCAGCAGCTTAAACGGCAGGGGCAAATCCTACGAG.

The table lists this clone with many counts. The read terminates 3 residues ahead of where the CDR3 ends, so the germline J gene completes it. The V call is TRBV29-1, the J call TRBJ1-1; TRBD1 might be the D (6 bases). CDR1 is SQVTM and CDR2 is ANQGSEA in the germline V gene. The CDR3 loop spans 13 amino acids. The V end was cut by 1 base, the J end by 4 bases, with 10 bases between. Incomplete CDR3 DNA: TGCAGCGTTGAAGGCACAGGGTCCACTGAA. Residues: CSVEGTGSTE. From start to end, the CDR3 is CSVEGTGSTEAFF. Full variable domain (missing parts from reference TRBV29-1 and TRBJ1-1): SAVISQKPSRDICQRGTSLTIQCQVDSQVTMMFWYRQQPGQSLTLIATANQGSEATYESGFVIDKFPISRPNLTFSTLTVSNMSPEDSSIYLCSVEGTGSTEAFFGQGTRLTVV.

To note about this clone: The read finishes 3 residues shy of the CDR3 end, and the germline J gene is used to complete it. This sequence joins TRBV11-2 and TRBJ1-2; D may be TRBD1 (6 bases). V lost 1 base, J lost 5 bases, and 8 bases lay in between. The CDR3 runs 13 residues. The V gene's germline CDR1 is SGHAT and CDR2 FQNNGV. CDR3 bases read: TGTGCCAGCAGCTTAGCAGGGGTGTATGGC. The encoded protein is CASSLAGVYG. The entire CDR3 reads CASSLAGVYGYTF.

This clone was counted between two and nine times. The DNA read from the CDR3 is TGTGCCAGTAGTATAGATCCTAGCGGGAGCGGACGAAATGAG. Translating gives CASSIDPSGSGRNE. In full, the CDR3 is CASSIDPSGSGRNEQFF. The chain uses TRBV19 and TRBJ2-1; 10 nucleotides align to TRBD2. The CDR3 end falls 3 residues outside the read, so it is completed with the germline J gene. This CDR3 spans 17 amino acids. V was clipped by 0 bases and J by 7 bases; unmatched bases: 9. Germline V gene data show CDR1 as LNHDA and CDR2 as SQIVND (reference sequence).

Notes on this clone: The CDR3 is cut off 3 residues early in the read; its end comes from the germline J gene. The rearrangement joins TRBV2 to TRBJ2-3; D is unclear. Per germline, CDR1 SNHLY and CDR2 FYNNEI. This CDR3 region has 13 residues. V was cut by 6 bases and J by 3 bases, with 10 bases left in between. The CDR3 region is CASRVAETDTQYF. The CDR3 bases that were read are TGTGCCAGCAGGGTGGCGGAAACAGATACG. The entire variable domain, with the rest obtained from reference TRBV2 and TRBJ2-3, is as follows: EPEVTQTPSHQVTQMGQEVILRCVPISNHLYFYWYRQILGQKVEFLVSFYNNEISEKSEIFDDQFSVERPDGSNFTLKIRSTKLEDSAMYFCASRVAETDTQYFGPGTRLTVL.

Note on this clone: The read falls 3 residues short of the CDR3 end, and the missing part is taken from the germline J gene. This rearrangement joins TRBV2 to TRBJ2-3; a possible D gene is TRBD2 (5 bases). CDR3 size: 16 residues. V was pared by 3 bases and J by 0 bases, with 13 bases between. Germline CDR1 SNHLY, CDR2 FYNNEI. The CDR3 sequence is CASSDGPSGSTDTQYF. The CDR3 DNA, read in part, is TGTGCCAGCAGTGACGGTCCGAGCGGCAGCACAGATACG.